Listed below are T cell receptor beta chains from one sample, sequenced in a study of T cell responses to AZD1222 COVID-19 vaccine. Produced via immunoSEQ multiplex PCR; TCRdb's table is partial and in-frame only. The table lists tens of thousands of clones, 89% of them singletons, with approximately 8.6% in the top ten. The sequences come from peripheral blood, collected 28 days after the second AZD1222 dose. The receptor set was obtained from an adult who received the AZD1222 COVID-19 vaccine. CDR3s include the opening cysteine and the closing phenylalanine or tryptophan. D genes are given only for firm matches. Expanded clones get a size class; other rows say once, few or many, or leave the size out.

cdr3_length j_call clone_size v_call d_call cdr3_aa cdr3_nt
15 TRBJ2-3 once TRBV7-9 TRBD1 CASSRGTGRTDTQYF TGTGCCAGCAGCCGAGGGACAGGGAGGACAGATACGCAGTATTTT
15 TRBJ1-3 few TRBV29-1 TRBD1 CSVGPDRVLGNTIYF TGCAGCGTTGGTCCCGACAGGGTGTTGGGAAACACCATATATTTT
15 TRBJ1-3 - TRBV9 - CASSLAGSSGNTIYF TGTGCCAGCAGCCTGGCGGGGAGCTCTGGAAACACCATATATTTT
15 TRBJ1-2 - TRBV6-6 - CASTPRTAQGYGYTF TGTGCCAGCACCCCTCGGACAGCCCAGGGCTATGGCTACACCTTC
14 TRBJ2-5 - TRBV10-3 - CAISESMVQMTQYF TGTGCCATCAGTGAGTCAATGGTCCAGATGACCCAGTACTTC
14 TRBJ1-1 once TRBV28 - CASSLVRVNTEAFF TGTGCCAGCAGTTTGGTCAGGGTGAACACTGAAGCTTTCTTT
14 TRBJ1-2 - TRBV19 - CASSAQGGAYGYTF TGTGCCAGTTCGGCCCAAGGGGGTGCCTATGGCTACACCTTC
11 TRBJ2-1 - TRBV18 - CASSPIDEQFF TGTGCCAGCTCCCCAATCGATGAGCAGTTCTTC
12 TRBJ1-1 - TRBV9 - CASGKGYTEAFF TGTGCCAGCGGGAAGGGATACACTGAAGCTTTCTTT
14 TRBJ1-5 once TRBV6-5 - CASSYGGRGQPQHF TGTGCCAGCAGTTACGGGGGGCGAGGTCAGCCCCAGCATTTT
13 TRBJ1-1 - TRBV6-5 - CASTTRSDTEAFF TGTGCCAGCACAACTAGGTCGGACACTGAAGCTTTCTTT
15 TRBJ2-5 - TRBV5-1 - CASSLERAEWETQYF TGCGCCAGCAGCTTGGAGAGGGCGGAGTGGGAGACCCAGTACTTC
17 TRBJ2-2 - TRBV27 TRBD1 CASSFNRGRGQPGELFF TGTGCCAGCTCTTTCAATCGGGGCAGGGGGCAACCCGGGGAGCTGTTTTTT
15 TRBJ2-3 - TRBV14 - CASSPRLPRTDTQYF TGTGCCAGCAGCCCTCGACTACCGCGCACAGATACGCAGTATTTT
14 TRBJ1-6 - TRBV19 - CASTESSYNSPLHF TGTGCCAGTACAGAGAGCTCCTATAATTCACCCCTCCACTTT
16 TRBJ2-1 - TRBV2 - CASSVQGTRAYNEQFF TGTGCCAGCAGTGTGCAGGGGACGAGAGCCTACAATGAGCAGTTCTTC
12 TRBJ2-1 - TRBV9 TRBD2 CASAGGSREQFF TGTGCCAGCGCCGGGGGGTCCAGGGAGCAGTTCTTC
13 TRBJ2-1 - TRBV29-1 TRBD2 CSVEDRGGHEQFF TGCAGCGTTGAGGACCGGGGGGGCCATGAGCAGTTCTTC
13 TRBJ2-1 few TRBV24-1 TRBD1 CAAQGTGWGEQFF TGTGCCGCTCAAGGGACAGGCTGGGGTGAGCAGTTCTTC
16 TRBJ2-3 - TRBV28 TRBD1 CASSRLGTGATDTQYF TGTGCCAGCAGTCGCCTTGGGACAGGGGCCACAGATACGCAGTATTTT
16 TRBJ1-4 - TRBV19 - CASSTPRTATNEKLFF TGTGCCAGTAGTACCCCTAGGACAGCAACTAATGAAAAACTGTTTTTT
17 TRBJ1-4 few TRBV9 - CASSVGDQGARNEKLFF TGTGCCAGCAGCGTAGGGGATCAGGGTGCTCGTAATGAAAAACTGTTTTTT
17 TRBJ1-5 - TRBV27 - CASSLYPVLTSNQPQHF TGTGCCAGCAGTTTATACCCGGTACTGACTAGCAATCAGCCCCAGCATTTT
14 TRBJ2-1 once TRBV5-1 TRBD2 CASSLRSSGNEQFF TGCGCCAGCAGTCTGCGGTCTAGCGGGAATGAGCAGTTCTTC
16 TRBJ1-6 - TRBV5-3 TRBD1 CARSRRATGEGSPLHF TGTGCCAGAAGCCGCCGGGCGACAGGGGAAGGTTCACCCCTCCACTTT
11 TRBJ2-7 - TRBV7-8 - CASSSRGEQYF TGTGCCAGCAGCTCTCGGGGGGAGCAGTACTTC
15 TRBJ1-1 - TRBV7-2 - CASSLGAGMNTEAFF TGTGCCAGCAGCCTAGGGGCAGGGATGAACACTGAAGCTTTCTTT
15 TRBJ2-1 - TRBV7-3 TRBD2 CASSPKAGGPGEQFF TGTGCCAGCAGCCCCAAAGCGGGAGGGCCCGGGGAGCAGTTCTTC
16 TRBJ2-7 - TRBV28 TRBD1 CASSRDRRTGMYEQYF TGTGCCAGCAGTCGTGACCGCCGGACAGGGATGTACGAGCAGTACTTC